This T cell receptor (beta chain) was documented in a study of regulatory and conventional T cells in RAG deficiency. The sorted conventional CD4+ T cells were CD25-low and CD127-high, with genomic DNA sequenced. The CDR3 spans 14 residues. Germline-derived CDR1 and CDR2 are MNHEY and SVGAGI. Trimming at V came to 8 bases and at J to 1 base, leaving 7 bases not matched to a gene. Sequenced by immunoSEQ multiplex PCR; TCRdb stores in-frame clones only, minus some. The sample lists tens of thousands of clones; around 97% were seen once. The same specimen was also included in a second study, on regulatory T cells. From that report: The PCR used 52 TRBV and 13 TRBJ primers.

Sequenced sample: CD25- CD4+ T cells sorted from blood. This sequence was found in a human donor in good health. This sequence joins TRBV6-5 and TRBJ1-1; TRBD1 matches at 7 bases. CDR3 sequence reads: CASLTGVANTEAFF. The CDR3 DNA reads as TGTGCCAGCCTCACAGGGGTGGCGAACACTGAAGCTTTCTTT.